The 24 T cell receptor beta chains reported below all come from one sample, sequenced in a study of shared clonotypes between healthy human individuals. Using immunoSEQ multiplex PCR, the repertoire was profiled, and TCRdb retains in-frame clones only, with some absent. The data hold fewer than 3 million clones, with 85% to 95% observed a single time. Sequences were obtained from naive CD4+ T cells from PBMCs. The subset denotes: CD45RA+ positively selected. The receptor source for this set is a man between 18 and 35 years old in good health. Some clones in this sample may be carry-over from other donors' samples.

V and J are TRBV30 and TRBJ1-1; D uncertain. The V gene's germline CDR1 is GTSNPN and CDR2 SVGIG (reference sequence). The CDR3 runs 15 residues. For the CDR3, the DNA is TGTGCACAAAGCATTACACCACGATTTCGCACTGAAGCTTTCTTT. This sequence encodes CAQSITPRFRTEAFF.

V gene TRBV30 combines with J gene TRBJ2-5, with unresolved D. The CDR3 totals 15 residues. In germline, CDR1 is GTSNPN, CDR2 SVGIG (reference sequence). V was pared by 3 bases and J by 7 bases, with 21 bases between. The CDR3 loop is CAWRVVGLRLGTQYF. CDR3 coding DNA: TGTGCCTGGAGGGTGGTCGGGCTCCGTCTTGGGACCCAGTACTTC.

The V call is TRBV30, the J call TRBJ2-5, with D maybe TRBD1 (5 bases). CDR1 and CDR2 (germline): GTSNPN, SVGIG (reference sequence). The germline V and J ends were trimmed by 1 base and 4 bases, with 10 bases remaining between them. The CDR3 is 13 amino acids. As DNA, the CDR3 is TGTGCCTGGAGTGCAGGGCTGCGAGAGACCCAGTACTTC. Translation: CAWSAGLRETQYF.

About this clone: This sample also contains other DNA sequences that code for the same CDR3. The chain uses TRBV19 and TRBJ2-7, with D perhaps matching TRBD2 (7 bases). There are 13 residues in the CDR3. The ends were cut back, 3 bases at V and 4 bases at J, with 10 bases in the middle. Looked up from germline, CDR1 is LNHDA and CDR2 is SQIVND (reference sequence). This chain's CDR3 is CASSIRGGYEQYF. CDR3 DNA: TGTGCCAGTAGTATCAGGGGAGGGTACGAGCAGTACTTC.

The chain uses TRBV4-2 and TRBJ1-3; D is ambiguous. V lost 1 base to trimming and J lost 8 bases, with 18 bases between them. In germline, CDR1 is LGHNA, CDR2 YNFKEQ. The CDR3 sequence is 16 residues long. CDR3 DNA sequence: TGTGCCAGCAGCCAAGGGTTAGTTGGGAGAGTTGACACCATATATTTT. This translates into CASSQGLVGRVDTIYF.

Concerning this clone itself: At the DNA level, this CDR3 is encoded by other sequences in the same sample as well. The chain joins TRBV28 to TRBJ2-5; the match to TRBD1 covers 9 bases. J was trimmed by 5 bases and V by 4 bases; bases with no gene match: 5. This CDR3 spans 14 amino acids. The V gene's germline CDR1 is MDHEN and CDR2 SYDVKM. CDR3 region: CASSSTQGAETQYF. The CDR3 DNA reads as TGTGCCAGCAGTTCAACACAGGGGGCGGAGACCCAGTACTTC.

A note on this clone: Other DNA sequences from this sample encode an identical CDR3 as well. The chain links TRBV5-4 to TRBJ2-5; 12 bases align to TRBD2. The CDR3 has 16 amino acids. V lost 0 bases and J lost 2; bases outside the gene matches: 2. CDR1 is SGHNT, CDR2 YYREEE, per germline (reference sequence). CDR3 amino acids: CASSLALAGGQETQYF. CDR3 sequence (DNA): TGTGCCAGCAGCTTGGCCCTAGCGGGAGGGCAAGAGACCCAGTACTTC.

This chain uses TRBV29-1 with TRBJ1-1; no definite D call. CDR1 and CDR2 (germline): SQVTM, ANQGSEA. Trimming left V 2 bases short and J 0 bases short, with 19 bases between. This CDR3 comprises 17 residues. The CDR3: CSVEKRQPFYMNTEAFF. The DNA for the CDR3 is TGCAGCGTTGAAAAACGTCAGCCATTTTACATGAACACTGAAGCTTTCTTT.

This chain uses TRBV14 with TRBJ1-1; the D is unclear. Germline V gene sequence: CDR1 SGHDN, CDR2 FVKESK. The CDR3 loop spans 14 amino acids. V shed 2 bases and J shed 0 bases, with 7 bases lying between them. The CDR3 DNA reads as TGTGCCAGCAGCCAACACAGAATGAACACTGAAGCTTTCTTT. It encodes CASSQHRMNTEAFF.

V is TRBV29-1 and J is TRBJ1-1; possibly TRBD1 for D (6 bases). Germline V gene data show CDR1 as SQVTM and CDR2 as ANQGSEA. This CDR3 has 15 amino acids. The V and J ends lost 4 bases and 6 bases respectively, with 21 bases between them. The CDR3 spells CSVGRGAKGGAEAFF. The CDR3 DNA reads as TGCAGCGTTGGACGGGGGGCGAAGGGTGGTGCTGAAGCTTTCTTT.

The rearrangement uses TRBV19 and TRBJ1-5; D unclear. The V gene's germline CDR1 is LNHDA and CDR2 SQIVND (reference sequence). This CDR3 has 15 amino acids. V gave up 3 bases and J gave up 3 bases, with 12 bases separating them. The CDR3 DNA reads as TGTGCCAGTAGTATCCCAGGTATGGACAATCAGCCCCAGCATTTT. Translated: CASSIPGMDNQPQHF.

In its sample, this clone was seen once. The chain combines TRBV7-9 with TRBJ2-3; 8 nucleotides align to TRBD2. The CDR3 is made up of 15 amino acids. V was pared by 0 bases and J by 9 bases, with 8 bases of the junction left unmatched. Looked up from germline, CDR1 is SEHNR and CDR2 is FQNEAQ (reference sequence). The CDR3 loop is CASSLAGGVSSTQYF. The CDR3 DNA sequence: TGTGCCAGCAGCTTAGCCGGGGGGGTTAGTAGCACGCAGTATTTT.

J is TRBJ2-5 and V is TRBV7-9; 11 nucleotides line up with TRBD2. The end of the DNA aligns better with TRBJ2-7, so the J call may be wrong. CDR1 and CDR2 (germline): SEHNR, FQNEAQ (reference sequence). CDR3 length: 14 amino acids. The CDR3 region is CASWPSGRSYEQYF. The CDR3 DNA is TGTGCCAGCTGGCCTAGCGGGAGGTCCTACGAGCAGTACTTC.

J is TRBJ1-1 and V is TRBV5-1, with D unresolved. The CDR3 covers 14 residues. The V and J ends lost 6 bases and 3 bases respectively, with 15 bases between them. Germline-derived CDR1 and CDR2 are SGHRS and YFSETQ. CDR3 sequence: CASTEVEKDTEAFF. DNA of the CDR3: TGCGCCAGCACCGAGGTAGAGAAGGACACTGAAGCTTTCTTT. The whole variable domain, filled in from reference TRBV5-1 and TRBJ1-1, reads KAGVTQTPRYLIKTRGQQVTLSCSPISGHRSVSWYQQTPGQGLQFLFEYFSETQRNKGNFPGRFSGRQFSNSRSEMNVSTLELGDSALYLCASTEVEKDTEAFFGQGTRLTVV.

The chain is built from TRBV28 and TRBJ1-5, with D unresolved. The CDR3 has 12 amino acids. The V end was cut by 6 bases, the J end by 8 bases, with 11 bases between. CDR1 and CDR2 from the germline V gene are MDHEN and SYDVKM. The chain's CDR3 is CASSQGRKPQHF. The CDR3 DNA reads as TGTGCCAGCAGCCAAGGGAGGAAGCCCCAGCATTTT.

DNA of the CDR3: TGTGCCAGCACCTCTGGGACTCAAACTTACGAGCAGTACTTC. Its translation: CASTSGTQTYEQYF. The chain joins TRBV28 to TRBJ2-7, with a tentative D call TRBD2 (6 bases). Trimming shortened V by 7 bases and J by 4 bases, and 17 bases separated the two germline ends. This CDR3 has 14 amino acids. The germline CDR1 and CDR2 sequences are MDHEN and SYDVKM.

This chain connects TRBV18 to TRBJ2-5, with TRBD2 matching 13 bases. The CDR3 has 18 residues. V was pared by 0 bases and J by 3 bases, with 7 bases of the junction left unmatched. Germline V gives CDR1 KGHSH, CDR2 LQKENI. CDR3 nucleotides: TGTGCCAGCTCACCACCAAACACCGGGACTAGCGGGAAAGAGACCCAGTACTTC. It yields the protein CASSPPNTGTSGKETQYF.

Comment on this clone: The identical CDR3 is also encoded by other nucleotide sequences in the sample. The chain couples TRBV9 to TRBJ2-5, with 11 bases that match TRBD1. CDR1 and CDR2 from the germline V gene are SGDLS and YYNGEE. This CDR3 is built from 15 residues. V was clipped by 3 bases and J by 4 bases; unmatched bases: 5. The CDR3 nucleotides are TGTGCCAGCAGCGGACGGACAGGGGGCGGAGAGACCCAGTACTTC. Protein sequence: CASSGRTGGGETQYF.

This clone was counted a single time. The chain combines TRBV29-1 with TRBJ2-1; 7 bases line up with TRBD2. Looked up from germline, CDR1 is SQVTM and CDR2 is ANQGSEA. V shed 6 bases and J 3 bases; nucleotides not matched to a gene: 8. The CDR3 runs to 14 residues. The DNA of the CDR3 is TGCAGCGTCGCCACTAGCGCCCGCTACAATGAGCAGTTCTTC. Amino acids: CSVATSARYNEQFF.

CDR3 DNA sequence: TGTGCCAGCAGCTTGATCGGAGTCCTTGGCTCTGGGGCCAACGTCCTGACTTTC. Residues: CASSLIGVLGSGANVLTF. V gene TRBV5-6 combines with J gene TRBJ2-6; no firm D call. Germline V gives CDR1 SGHDT, CDR2 YYEEEE. CDR3 length: 18 amino acids. V lost 1 base, J lost 0 bases, and 14 bases lay in between.

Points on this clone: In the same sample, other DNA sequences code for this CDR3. The DNA of the CDR3 is TGTGCCAGCAGCCAGACGACAGGGTCCTACAATGAGCAGTTCTTC. It encodes CASSQTTGSYNEQFF. V and J are TRBV9 and TRBJ2-1; 7 bases are a match to TRBD1. With V trimmed by 4 bases and J by 1 base, 5 bases remained unmatched. CDR1 and CDR2 from the germline V gene are SGDLS and YYNGEE. The CDR3 runs 15 residues.

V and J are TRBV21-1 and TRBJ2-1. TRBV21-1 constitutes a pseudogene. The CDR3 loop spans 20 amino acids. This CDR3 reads CASSTNRSGGPSQGTGEQFF. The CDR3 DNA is TGTGCCAGCAGCACCAACCGATCGGGGGGCCCGTCACAGGGGACTGGTGAGCAGTTCTTC.

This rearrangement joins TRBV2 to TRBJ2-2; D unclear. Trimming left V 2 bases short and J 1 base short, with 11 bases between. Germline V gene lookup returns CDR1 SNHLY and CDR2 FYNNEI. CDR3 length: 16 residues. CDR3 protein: CASSESQARNTGELFF. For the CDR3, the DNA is TGTGCCAGCAGTGAAAGCCAGGCGAGGAACACCGGGGAGCTGTTTTTT.

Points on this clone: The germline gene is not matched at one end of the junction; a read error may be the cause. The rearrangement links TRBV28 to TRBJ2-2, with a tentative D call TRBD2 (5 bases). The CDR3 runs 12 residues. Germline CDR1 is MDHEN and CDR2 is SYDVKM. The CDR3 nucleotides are TGTACCAGCGGATTGAACACCGGGGAGCTGTTTTTT. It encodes CTSGLNTGELFF.